Listed below are T cell receptor beta chains from one sample, sequenced in a study of blood T cell repertoires in COVID-19. TCRdb keeps only in-frame clones here, not all; method: immunoSEQ multiplex PCR. The sample holds around 99,000 clones, 70% to 80% seen once. Sequencing input: peripheral blood. The source of these receptors is an elderly woman with active or convalescent COVID-19. Each CDR3 is given with its conserved first and last residue. The D gene is left open where the match is weak. A clone size is listed for some rows: how often the clone was seen (once, few, many), or a class if it is expanded.

J,V,size,D,CDR3,DNA
TRBJ2-2,TRBV18,-,TRBD2,CASSPPGTGGSGELFF,TGTGCCAGCTCACCACCTGGGACGGGAGGAAGCGGGGAGCTGTTTTTT
TRBJ2-1,TRBV27,few,-,CASSLYSKSSYNEQFF,TGTGCCAGCAGTTTATACAGCAAAAGCTCCTACAATGAGCAGTTCTTC
TRBJ1-5,TRBV2,-,-,CASSVWGVGNQPQHF,TGTGCCAGCAGTGTTTGGGGAGTAGGCAATCAGCCCCAGCATTTT
TRBJ1-4,TRBV2,-,-,CASTGRPLNNEKLFF,TGTGCCAGCACAGGCCGGCCCTTAAATAATGAAAAACTGTTTTTT
TRBJ1-1,TRBV5-4,few,TRBD1,CASSSGQHNPEAFF,TGTGCCAGCAGCTCGGGACAGCATAACCCTGAAGCTTTCTTT
TRBJ1-3,TRBV27,-,-,CASRITGNGNTIYF,TGTGCCAGCAGAATAACAGGGAATGGAAACACCATATATTTT
TRBJ2-5,TRBV5-4,once,-,CASSFRLGRGEETQYF,TGTGCCAGCAGCTTTAGACTAGGACGTGGAGAGGAGACCCAGTACTTC
TRBJ2-7,TRBV7-8,once,TRBD1,CASSPGTGFYEQYF,TGTGCCAGCAGCCCCGGGACAGGGTTCTACGAGCAGTACTTC
TRBJ2-1,TRBV11-2,-,-,CASSFGLEQFF,TGTGCCAGCAGCTTTGGACTGGAGCAGTTCTTC
TRBJ2-7,TRBV20-1,-,-,CSASGSYEQYF,TGCAGTGCTAGCGGGAGTTACGAGCAGTACTTC
TRBJ2-7,TRBV29-1,-,TRBD2,CSAREDYEQYF,TGCAGCGCCCGGGAGGATTACGAGCAGTACTTC
TRBJ1-1,TRBV6-6,-,TRBD1,CASKPGQTNTEAFF,TGTGCCAGCAAGCCGGGACAGACTAACACTGAAGCTTTCTTT
TRBJ2-7,TRBV6-5,-,TRBD2,CASSLLAGEMYEQYF,TGTGCCAGCAGTTTACTAGCGGGAGAGATGTACGAGCAGTACTTC
TRBJ2-5,TRBV5-1,-,-,CASSPQPGETQYF,TGTGCCAGCAGTCCTCAACCGGGGGAGACCCAGTACTTC
TRBJ1-1,TRBV19,-,TRBD1,CASSIGTGRAFF,TGTGCCAGTAGTATCGGGACAGGGCGAGCTTTCTTT
TRBJ2-2,TRBV9,-,TRBD1,CASSVRGLGELFF,TGTGCCAGCAGCGTAAGGGGGCTCGGGGAGCTGTTTTTT
TRBJ1-1,TRBV27,-,-,CAVRASSRVMGGRAFF,TGTGCCGTTAGGGCTAGTAGTCGGGTGATGGGAGGAAGAGCTTTCTTT
TRBJ1-1,TRBV6-1,-,-,CASSEVIPHLNTEAFF,TGTGCCAGCAGTGAAGTAATCCCTCACTTGAACACTGAAGCTTTCTTT
TRBJ2-2,TRBV5-4,-,TRBD2,CASSGLAGVNTGELFF,TGTGCCAGCAGCGGACTAGCGGGAGTGAACACCGGGGAGCTGTTTTTT
TRBJ1-1,TRBV5-4,-,TRBD1,CASSLGQGAEAFF,TGTGCCAGCAGCTTGGGGCAGGGGGCTGAAGCTTTCTTT
TRBJ1-2,TRBV5-4,few,TRBD1,CASSRGLQGTFDGYTF,TGTGCCAGCAGCCGCGGCCTACAGGGGACATTCGATGGCTACACCTTC
TRBJ2-2,TRBV2,-,TRBD2,CASSGISGAGELFF,TGTGCCAGCAGTGGTATAAGCGGGGCCGGGGAGCTGTTTTTT
TRBJ2-5,TRBV6-1,-,-,CASSETSRGETQYF,TGTGCCAGCAGTGAAACTAGCCGGGGAGAGACCCAGTACTTC